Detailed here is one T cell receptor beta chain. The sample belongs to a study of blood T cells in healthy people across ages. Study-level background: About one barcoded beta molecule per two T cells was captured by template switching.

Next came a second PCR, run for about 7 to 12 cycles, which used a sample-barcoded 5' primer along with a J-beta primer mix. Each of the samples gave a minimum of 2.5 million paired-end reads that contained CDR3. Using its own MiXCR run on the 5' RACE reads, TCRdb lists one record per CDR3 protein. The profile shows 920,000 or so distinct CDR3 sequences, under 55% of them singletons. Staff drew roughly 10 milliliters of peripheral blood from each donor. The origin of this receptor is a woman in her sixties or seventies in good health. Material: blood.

The CDR3 DNA sequence: TGTGCCAGCAGTTACACTAGCAGGGGCACAGATACGCAGTATTTT. Amino acid sequence: CASSYTSRGTDTQYF. The chain joins TRBV6-5 to TRBJ2-3; TRBD2 is a possible D gene (6 bases). This CDR3 has 15 residues. Looked up from germline, CDR1 is MNHEY and CDR2 is SVGAGI. The germline V and J ends were trimmed by 2 bases and 1 base, with 10 bases remaining between them.